What follows describes a single T cell receptor (beta chain). Clones were sequenced by immunoSEQ multiplex PCR, and TCRdb holds only the in-frame ones, with some missing. The sample holds 84,000 or so clones, approximately 86% seen once. This specimen belongs to a study of T cell responses to AZD1222 COVID-19 vaccine. This CDR3 is built from 14 residues. The junction had 2 bases not matched to a gene; V was cut back by 3 bases and J by 3 bases. Germline V lookup: CDR1 MDHEN, CDR2 SYDVKM. The sequencing used peripheral blood, collected on day 0 of AZD1222 vaccination. The source of this sequence is an adult in good health. The V and J genes are TRBV28 and TRBJ1-5; 7 nucleotides agree with TRBD1. CDR3 amino acids: CASSLGQHNQPQHF. CDR3 DNA: TGTGCCAGCAGTTTGGGACAGCACAATCAGCCCCAGCATTTT.